This T cell receptor (beta chain) appears in the sequencing data of a study of T cell responses to AZD1222 COVID-19 vaccine. Sequenced by immunoSEQ multiplex PCR; TCRdb stores in-frame clones only, minus some. Among under 200,000 clones, 90% were seen once, and the ten largest hold roughly 1.6%. This CDR3 spans 14 amino acids. The ends lost 5 bases at V and 7 bases at J; junction bases unmatched: 4. CDR1 is SNHLY, CDR2 FYNNEI, per germline. Study-level points and caveats: Spike-specific TCR depth and breadth grew after two AZD1222 doses.

On this clone: The target antigen is unknown.

This sequence joins TRBV2 and TRBJ1-4; 10 positions agree with TRBD1. The TCR originated in an adult in good health. This sample comprised peripheral blood, obtained on day 0 of AZD1222 vaccination. The chain's CDR3 is CASSRQGAREKLFF. The CDR3 nucleotides read TGTGCCAGCAGTCGACAGGGGGCCCGTGAAAAACTGTTTTTT.